The rows below give T cell receptor beta chains drawn from one sample of a study of identical twins. Via MiXCR, TCRdb re-called the 5' RACE reads, giving one row per CDR3 protein. The table has 200,000 to 250,000 distinct CDR3 sequences, more than 13% seen once. Material: memory (CD45RO+) T cells sorted from blood. These receptor sequences come from a woman aged 18-29 years in good health. The CDR3 runs from the conserved cysteine through the conserved F or W. The D gene is left open where the match is weak. Size values are once, few and many counts, or a class for expanded clones, and some rows have none.

-	TRBV7-8	TRBJ1-6	few	TGTGCCAGCAGCTTAGACGGCTTCTATTCACCCCTCCACTTT	CASSLDGFYSPLHF
TRBD1	TRBV20-1	TRBJ1-1	-	TGCAGTGCTAGACGACAGGGAATTCAATCAGCTTACTTT	CSARRQGIQSAYF
TRBD2	TRBV7-6	TRBJ2-7	-	TGTGCCAGCAGCGGAACTAGCGGGAGGGCGGTCGAGCAGTACTTC	CASSGTSGRAVEQYF
-	TRBV12-3/TRBV12-4	TRBJ1-2	many	TGTGCCAGCAGTTTATCGGGGGGTGGCTACACCTTC	CASSLSGGGYTF
-	TRBV30	TRBJ2-5	-	TGTGCCTGGAGTGCTCCTCAGACCCAGTACTTC	CAWSAPQTQYF
-	TRBV29-1	TRBJ2-5	-	TGCAGCGTCCTGACCCTCCAAGAGACCCAGTACTTC	CSVLTLQETQYF
-	TRBV14	TRBJ1-2	few	TGTGCCAGCAGCCAAGGACCTGGAGGGTATGGCTACACCTTC	CASSQGPGGYGYTF
-	TRBV12-3/TRBV12-4	TRBJ2-5	few	TGTGCCAGCAGCCAGGACTCCCGGGTGACCCAGTACTTC	CASSQDSRVTQYF
TRBD1	TRBV19	TRBJ2-1	few	TGTGCCAGTCGCGGCCGAATCGGGACAGGCTCCAATGAGCAGTTCTTC	CASRGRIGTGSNEQFF
-	TRBV5-1	TRBJ2-3	few	TGCGCCAGCAGCTTGGGTATGGAAAAGAGCACAGATACGCAGTATTTT	CASSLGMEKSTDTQYF
TRBD2	TRBV5-1	TRBJ2-7	many	TGCGCCAGCAGCTCCATCCTAGCGGGGGCTTACGAGCAGTACTTC	CASSSILAGAYEQYF
-	TRBV20-1	TRBJ1-6	-	TGCAGTGCCACAAGAGGGGGGCCCTCGGGGGGGGCCCTCCACTTT	CSATRGGPSGGALHF
TRBD2	TRBV20-1	TRBJ2-7	-	TGCAGTGCTAAAAGCGGGAGGAACGAGCAGTACTTC	CSAKSGRNEQYF
-	TRBV6-5	TRBJ1-1	many	TGTGCCAGCAGTTATGGGCCGAACACTGAAGCTTTCTTT	CASSYGPNTEAFF
-	TRBV4-2	TRBJ1-5	few	TGTGCCAGCAGCCTCCAAGGGGTGGCAGGGGTCTGTCAGCCCCAGCATTTT	CASSLQGVAGVCQPQHF
-	TRBV11-1	TRBJ1-1	-	TGTGCCAGCAGCCCCCCCCTCGGACGCCAACAAGGGAACACTGAAGCTTTCTTT	CASSPPLGRQQGNTEAFF
-	TRBV5-4	TRBJ2-2	few	TGTGCCAGCAGCTTGATACACAGAAACACCGGGGAGCTGTTTTTT	CASSLIHRNTGELFF
TRBD1	TRBV5-1	TRBJ2-3	-	TGCGCCAGCAGCCCTGGGACAGCCACAGATACGCAGTATTTT	CASSPGTATDTQYF
TRBD2	TRBV6-2/TRBV6-3	TRBJ2-3	few	TGTGCCAGCAGTTACAGCCGGCGGGAGGGCCGGGATACGCAGTATTTT	CASSYSRREGRDTQYF
TRBD1	TRBV15	TRBJ1-2	few	TGTGCCACCAGCAGAGATACAGGGGGGGACTATGGCTACACCTTC	CATSRDTGGDYGYTF
TRBD1	TRBV10-3	TRBJ2-1	-	TGTGCCATCAGTGAGTCGAAGGGGACAGGGACGTTAAATGAGCAGTTCTTC	CAISESKGTGTLNEQFF
TRBD2	TRBV20-1	TRBJ2-3	few	TGCAGTGCTAGCGGGGGGGCACTCACAGATACGCAGTATTTT	CSASGGALTDTQYF
-	TRBV6-5	TRBJ2-7	-	TGTGCCAGCAGTTACTCTTGGGAGGACGAGCAGTACTTC	CASSYSWEDEQYF
-	TRBV29-1	TRBJ1-5	-	TGCAGCGTTTGGCCCGGTGGGGATCAGCCCCAGCATTTT	CSVWPGGDQPQHF
TRBD1	TRBV4-1	TRBJ2-1	few	TGCGCCAGCAGCCAGGCGAGGGGGCCTGGAGTGTACAATGAGCAGTTCTTC	CASSQARGPGVYNEQFF
-	TRBV7-9	TRBJ2-2	many	TGTGCCAGCAGCTCAGACGGCACCGGGGAGCTGTTTTTT	CASSSDGTGELFF
-	TRBV6-1	TRBJ1-1	-	TGTGCCAGCAGTATATTCTCCGGGAACACTGAAGCTTTCTTT	CASSIFSGNTEAFF
-	TRBV6-2/TRBV6-3	TRBJ2-7	few	TGTGCCAGCAGACCTCGACTTTACGAGCAGTACTTC	CASRPRLYEQYF
-	TRBV3-1	TRBJ1-1	few	TGTGCCAGCAGCCAACGATCGGCAGGAGGAGAAGCTTTCTTT	CASSQRSAGGEAFF
-	TRBV12-3/TRBV12-4	TRBJ1-1	-	TGTGCCAGCAGTCTCAAGGGGGTGGGGGCTTTCTTT	CASSLKGVGAFF
-	TRBV4-2	TRBJ2-1	-	TGTGCCAGCAGCCAAGAATCGGCCCGAGTGGGCTCCTACAATGAGCAGTTCTTC	CASSQESARVGSYNEQFF
TRBD2	TRBV6-1	TRBJ2-1	-	TGTGCCAGCAGAACGCGGGGGAGCTCCTACAATGAGCAGTTCTTC	CASRTRGSSYNEQFF
TRBD2	TRBV11-2	TRBJ2-3	many	TGTGCCAGCAGGGGGACTAGCGGGGGAACAGATACGCAGTATTTT	CASRGTSGGTDTQYF
-	TRBV4-1	TRBJ2-1	few	TGCGCCAGCAGCCAGGTCAGGAACAATGAGCAGTTCTTC	CASSQVRNNEQFF
-	TRBV10-3	TRBJ1-5	many	TGTGCCATCGGAAGGGCTCGCAATCAGCCCCAGCATTTT	CAIGRARNQPQHF
TRBD2	TRBV12-3/TRBV12-4	TRBJ2-7	few	TGTGCCAGCAGTTGGGGACTAGCGGAGAACTACGAGCAGTACTTC	CASSWGLAENYEQYF
-	TRBV24-1	TRBJ2-1	-	TGTGCCACCAGTGATTACCTAGCCAATGAGCAGTTCTTC	CATSDYLANEQFF
-	TRBV20-1	TRBJ1-1	few	TGCAGTGCTAGTGGGCAGGGGCTTCCCCTCTTT	CSASGQGLPLF
TRBD2	TRBV7-6	TRBJ2-1	-	TGTGCCAGCAGCTTAGCACTAGCGGGAGGAGTTGATGAGCAGTTCTTC	CASSLALAGGVDEQFF
-	TRBV19	TRBJ2-2	-	TGTGCCAGTAACCTCGACGGACCCGCCGGGGAGCTGTTTTTT	CASNLDGPAGELFF
-	TRBV7-6	TRBJ1-4	few	TGTGCCAGCAGCCCGGCCGGGGACCGGGGAGAGAAACTGTTTTTT	CASSPAGDRGEKLFF
TRBD2	TRBV7-9	TRBJ2-1	medium-sized	TGTGCCAGCAGCTTCGCCGGGGGGGGTCACAATGAGCAGTTCTTC	CASSFAGGGHNEQFF
-	TRBV2	TRBJ2-3	-	TGTGCCAGCAGAGATACCCCCACAGATACGCAGTATTTT	CASRDTPTDTQYF
-	TRBV5-5	TRBJ2-3	-	TGTGCCAGCAGCTTGTCCGTCTCTAGCACAGATACGCAGTATTTT	CASSLSVSSTDTQYF
-	TRBV25-1	TRBJ1-1	few	TGTGCCAGCAGCCCAAGGGGGGGGGCTGTAGACACTGAAGCTTTCTTT	CASSPRGGAVDTEAFF
-	TRBV7-6	TRBJ2-5	-	TGTGCCAGCAGCTTAATAGGCAGCGGAGATGGGACCCAGTACTTC	CASSLIGSGDGTQYF
-	TRBV18	TRBJ2-7	-	TGTGCCAGCTCACCAATAAGCTCCTACGAGCAGTACTTC	CASSPISSYEQYF
-	TRBV2	TRBJ2-2	-	TGTGCCAGCGCGTACACCGGGGAGCTGTTTTTT	CASAYTGELFF
TRBD1	TRBV9	TRBJ1-1	few	TGTGCCAGCAGCGACCGACAGGGGTATTTCGGCACTGAAGCTTTCTTT	CASSDRQGYFGTEAFF
-	TRBV2	TRBJ1-1	few	TGTGCCAGTAAATACACTCTCGGAGCTTTCTTT	CASKYTLGAFF
-	TRBV3-1	TRBJ1-1	-	TGTGCCAGCAGCCAAGGAAGAGGGCGTAGGACTGAAGCTTTCTTT	CASSQGRGRRTEAFF
-	TRBV4-1	TRBJ2-3	-	TGCGCCAGCAGCCAGGAGGACTACCTAACGGCAGATACGCAGTATTTT	CASSQEDYLTADTQYF
TRBD1	TRBV20-1	TRBJ2-7	few	TGCAGTGCTCCCCCCCCAGGACAGGGTTACGAGCAGTACTTC	CSAPPPGQGYEQYF
TRBD1	TRBV6-5	TRBJ2-1	many	TGTGCCAGCAGCCCCGGGACAGTATCCTACAATGAGCAGTTCTTC	CASSPGTVSYNEQFF
TRBD2	TRBV18	TRBJ2-7	-	TGTGCCAGCTCCCCGCTAAGAGCGGGAGTCTACGAGCAGTACTTC	CASSPLRAGVYEQYF
-	TRBV20-1	TRBJ2-3	few	TGCAGTGCTACGGGGCGGAGCACAGATACGCAGTATTTT	CSATGRSTDTQYF
TRBD1	TRBV6-6	TRBJ1-1	few	TGTGCCAGCAGTCGATGGGGACAGGAAGCTTTCTTT	CASSRWGQEAFF
TRBD2	TRBV27	TRBJ2-4	many	TGTGCCAGCAACTCGGGCGGGAGTGGAGCCAAAAACATTCAGTACTTC	CASNSGGSGAKNIQYF
TRBD2	TRBV27	TRBJ2-3	few	TGTGCCAGCAGTCCCCTAGCGGGAGGAACAGATACGCAGTATTTT	CASSPLAGGTDTQYF